What follows describes a single T cell receptor beta chain. This clone was seen a single time. This receptor's antigen is unknown. One base away there is no much larger clone; base qualities are not given. The data derive from a study of vaccination effects on CD4 cells after COVID-19 (dated by TCRdb to the early 2020s). In terms of the full investigation: Across the study, the median time from the second dose to post-vaccine sampling was 72 days (range 14 to 241). The study compared SARS-CoV-2 spike-specific CD4+ TCR repertoires before and after mRNA vaccination in COVID-19 convalescent patients and infection-naive vaccine recipients. The full study included roughly 11 COVID-19 convalescent patients and a few SARS-CoV-2-naive healthy vaccine recipients. Cultures from other donors in the study were sequenced with the Oncomine TCR Beta short-read assay on an Illumina iSeq 100. The paper as a whole reports these results and caveats: The study was limited by a small number of convalescent patients and lacked early post-infection timepoints. Marked clonal contraction was observed in both infection-induced and vaccine-induced clones at late post-vaccination timepoints, consistent with waning T cell responses. In healthy vaccine recipients, vaccine-induced clones were almost all SARS-CoV-2 mono-reactive, with only 1 of 255 cross-reactive with common cold coronaviruses.

Reading from cysteine to phenylalanine, the CDR3 counts 13 amino acids. Here the CDR3 DNA is all that survives: 39 bases in frame from base 1. Trimming removed 7 bases from V and 14 bases from J, leaving 18 bases between the germline ends. Libraries came from the immunoSEQ multiplex PCR assay. DNA from the CD4+ T cells that had been cultured and isolated underwent TCR beta CDR3 sequencing. In the authors' own workflow: The analysis removed non-productive TCR sequences, trimmed reads to the CDR3 region, and retained only CDR3s that were 7 or more amino acids long. Antigen-specific clonotypes were identified with the MANAFEST web app by comparing expansion in peptide wells against reference cultures. For clones to be considered positive, expansion at FDR<0.05 versus reference and all other wells, an odds ratio above 5, and a frequency above 0.1% in two replicate wells were required. A clonotype was defined as cross-reactive if the clonotype was significantly expanded both in SARS-CoV-2 spike wells and in at least one common cold coronavirus spike condition. Levenshtein distance calculated with the stringdist R package was used to assess CDR3 similarity, and unrooted trees were constructed with ape in R 3.6.1. Held by TCRdb, this immuneACCESS table contains in-frame sequences only and omits some clones. Under half of the omission traces to an unresolved V gene where checked; the cause of the rest is unknown. Clonal size and the V and J genes are those of that table, whereas D and trimming came from the DNA. The sample table shows fewer than 30,000 clones, and more than 60% are seen once. The ten largest clones add up to about 8.3% of the sample.

To identify antigen-specific CD4+ T cell clonotypes by their expansion, the ViraFEST assay first stimulated PBMC with viral peptide pools and then applied TCR sequencing. After approximately 11 days of culture, CD4+ T cells were isolated with the EasySep CD4+ T cell isolation kit. Each participant received two doses of an mRNA SARS-CoV-2 vaccine, either BNT162b2 or mRNA-1273. Negative nucleocapsid antibody results before and after vaccination confirmed that the healthy vaccine recipients had no prior SARS-CoV-2 infection. About 2.2 million PBMC per well were cultured in IMDM with around 5% human AB serum, 8.5 to 10 IU/ml IL-2 and gentamicin, plus 10 ug/ml peptides. On days 3 and 7, half of the culture medium was replaced with fresh IL-2-containing medium. Unless noted otherwise, every peptide stimulation condition was cultured in triplicate wells. PBMC were separated from whole blood using Ficoll-Paque Plus gradient centrifugation and were then either cryopreserved at -140C or used fresh. The spike proteins of SARS-CoV-2 and of the common cold coronaviruses HCoV-NL63, HCoV-OC43 and HCoV-229E were spanned by overlapping peptide pools. The QIAamp micro DNA kit was used to extract genomic DNA from the cultured CD4+ T cells.

The chain is encoded by TRBV12-3 or TRBV12-4 joined to TRBJ1-6, with a weak D call of TRBD1 (5 bases match). The source is a human donor who received a COVID-19 vaccine. Source: CD4+ T cells from PBMCs cultured with SARS-CoV-2 spike peptides, taken after COVID-19 vaccination. The sample's cell subset or site label is to be understood as: SARS-CoV-2 spike overlapping peptide pool stimulation. The DNA is TGTGCCAGCACTCGATATGGGGAAGGGGCCCTCCACTTT. This is translated as CASTRYGEGALHF.